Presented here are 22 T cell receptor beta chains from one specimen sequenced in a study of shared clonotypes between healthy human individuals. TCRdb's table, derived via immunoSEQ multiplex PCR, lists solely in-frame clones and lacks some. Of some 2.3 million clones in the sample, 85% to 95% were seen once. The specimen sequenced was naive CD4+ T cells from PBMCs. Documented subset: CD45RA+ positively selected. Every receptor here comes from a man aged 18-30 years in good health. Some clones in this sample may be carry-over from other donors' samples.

The CDR3 DNA reads as TGTGCCATCAGTGAGACGGAAAATAAAGCTTTCTTT. Its protein product is CAISETENKAFF. This chain uses TRBV10-3 with TRBJ1-1, with D hard to call. V lost 2 bases and J 9 bases, leaving 10 bases between the germline ends. Germline V gene lookup returns CDR1 ENHRY and CDR2 SYGVKD. The CDR3 contains 12 residues.

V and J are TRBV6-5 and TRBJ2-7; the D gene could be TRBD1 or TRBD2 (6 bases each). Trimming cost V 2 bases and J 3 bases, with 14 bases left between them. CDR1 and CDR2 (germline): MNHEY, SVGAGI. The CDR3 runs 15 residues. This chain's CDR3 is CASSYRDTGDYEQYF. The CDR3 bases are TGTGCCAGCAGTTACCGGGACACGGGGGACTACGAGCAGTACTTC.

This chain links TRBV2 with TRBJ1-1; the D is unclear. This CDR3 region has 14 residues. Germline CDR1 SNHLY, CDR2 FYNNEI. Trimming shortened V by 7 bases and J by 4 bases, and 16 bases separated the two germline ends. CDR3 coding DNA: TGTGCCAGCATCTTACAAGGAGTTGGCACTGAAGCTTTCTTT. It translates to CASILQGVGTEAFF.

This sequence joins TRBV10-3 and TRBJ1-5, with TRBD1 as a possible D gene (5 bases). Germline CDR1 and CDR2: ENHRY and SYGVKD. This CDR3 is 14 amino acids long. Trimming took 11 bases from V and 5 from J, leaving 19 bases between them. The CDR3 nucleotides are TGTGCCTCTGGAGGGGCCAGCAGGGATCAGCCCCAGCATTTT. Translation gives CASGGASRDQPQHF.

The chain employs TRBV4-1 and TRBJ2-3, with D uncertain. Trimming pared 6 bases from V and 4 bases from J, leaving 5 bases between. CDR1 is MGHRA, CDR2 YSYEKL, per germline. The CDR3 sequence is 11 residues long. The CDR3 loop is CASSKPDTQYF. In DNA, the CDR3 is TGCGCCAGCAGTAAACCAGATACGCAGTATTTT.

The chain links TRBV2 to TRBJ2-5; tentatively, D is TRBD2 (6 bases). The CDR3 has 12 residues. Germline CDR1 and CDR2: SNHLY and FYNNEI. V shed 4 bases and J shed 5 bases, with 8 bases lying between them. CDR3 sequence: CASSVLAETQYF. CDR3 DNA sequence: TGTGCCAGCAGTGTTCTAGCGGAGACCCAGTACTTC.

The CDR3 bases are TGTGCCAGCAGCTTAGGTGTTAGACCGGGACAGGGACACTACGAGCAGTACTTC. It translates to CASSLGVRPGQGHYEQYF. The rearrangement uses TRBV7-9 and TRBJ2-7, with 9 bases aligning to TRBD1. The CDR3 consists of 18 residues. The junction had 13 bases not matched to a gene; V was cut back by 1 base and J by 3 bases. The germline V gene encodes CDR1 SEHNR and CDR2 FQNEAQ (reference sequence).

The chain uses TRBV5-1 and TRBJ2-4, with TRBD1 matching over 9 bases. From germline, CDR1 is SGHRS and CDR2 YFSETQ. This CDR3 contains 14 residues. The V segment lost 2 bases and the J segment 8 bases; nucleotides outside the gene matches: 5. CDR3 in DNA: TGCGCCAGCAGCTTCGACAGGGGGTCGCACATTCAGTACTTC. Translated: CASSFDRGSHIQYF. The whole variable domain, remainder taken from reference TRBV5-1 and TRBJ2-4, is KAGVTQTPRYLIKTRGQQVTLSCSPISGHRSVSWYQQTPGQGLQFLFEYFSETQRNKGNFPGRFSGRQFSNSRSEMNVSTLELGDSALYLCASSFDRGSHIQYFGAGTRLSVL.

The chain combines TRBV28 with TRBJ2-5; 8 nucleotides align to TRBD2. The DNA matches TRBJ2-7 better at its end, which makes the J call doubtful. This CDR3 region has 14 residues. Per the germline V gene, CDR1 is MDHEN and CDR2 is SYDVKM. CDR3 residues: CASISSGSSYEQYF. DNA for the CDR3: TGTGCCAGCATTTCGAGCGGGAGTTCCTACGAGCAGTACTTC.

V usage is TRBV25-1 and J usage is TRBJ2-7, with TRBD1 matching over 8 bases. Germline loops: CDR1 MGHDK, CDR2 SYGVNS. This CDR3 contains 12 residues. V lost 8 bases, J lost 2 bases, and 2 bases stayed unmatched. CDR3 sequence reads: CASGQGPYEQYF. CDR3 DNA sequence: TGTGCCAGCGGACAGGGTCCCTACGAGCAGTACTTC.

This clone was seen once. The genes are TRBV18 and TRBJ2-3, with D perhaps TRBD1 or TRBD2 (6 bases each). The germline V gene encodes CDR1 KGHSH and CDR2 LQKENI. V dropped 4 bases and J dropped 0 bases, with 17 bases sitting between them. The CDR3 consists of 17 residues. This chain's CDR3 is CASSLRRGDLSTDTQYF. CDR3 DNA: TGTGCCAGCTCACTCCGTAGGGGGGATCTTAGCACAGATACGCAGTATTTT.

CDR3 region: CASSRSGSSYEQYF. The CDR3 nucleotides read TGCGCCAGCAGTAGGAGCGGGAGCTCCTACGAGCAGTACTTC. The J gene is TRBJ2-7, the V gene TRBV10-1; 8 nucleotides line up with TRBD2. V lost 5 bases to trimming and J lost 0 bases; unmatched junction nucleotides: 3. CDR1 and CDR2 from the germline V gene are WNHNN and SYGVQD (reference sequence). The CDR3 extends over 14 amino acids.

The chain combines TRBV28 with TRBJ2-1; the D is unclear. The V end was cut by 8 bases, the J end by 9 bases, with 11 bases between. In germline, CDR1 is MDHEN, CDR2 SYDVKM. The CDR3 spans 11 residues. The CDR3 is CASGQHFEQFF. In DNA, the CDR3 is TGTGCCAGCGGCCAGCATTTTGAGCAGTTCTTC. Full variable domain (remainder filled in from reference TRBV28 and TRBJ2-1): DVKVTQSSRYLVKRTGEKVFLECVQDMDHENMFWYRQDPGLGLRLIYFSYDVKMKEKGDIPEGYSVSREKKERFSLILESASTNQTSMYLCASGQHFEQFFGPGTRLTVL.

In DNA, the CDR3 is TGTGCCAGCAGCCAGGGACGGGACTTCAACTACGAGCAGTACTTC. It codes for CASSQGRDFNYEQYF. V and J are TRBV4-2 and TRBJ2-7; TRBD2 is a possible D gene (6 bases). The germline V and J ends were trimmed by 3 bases and 3 bases, with 15 bases remaining between them. Per germline, CDR1 LGHNA and CDR2 YNFKEQ. The CDR3 covers 15 residues.

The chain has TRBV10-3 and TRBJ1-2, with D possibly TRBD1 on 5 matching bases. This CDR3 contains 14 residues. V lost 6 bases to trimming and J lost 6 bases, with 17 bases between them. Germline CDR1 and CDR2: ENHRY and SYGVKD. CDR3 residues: CAIRSQGEWNGYTF. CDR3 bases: TGTGCCATCAGATCCCAGGGTGAGTGGAATGGCTACACCTTC.

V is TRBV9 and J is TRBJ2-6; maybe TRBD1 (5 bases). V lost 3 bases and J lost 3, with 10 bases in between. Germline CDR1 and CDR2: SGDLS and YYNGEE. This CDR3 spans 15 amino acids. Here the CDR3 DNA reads TGTGCCAGCAGCGAACGCAGGGTTGGGGCCAACGTCCTGACTTTC. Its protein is CASSERRVGANVLTF.

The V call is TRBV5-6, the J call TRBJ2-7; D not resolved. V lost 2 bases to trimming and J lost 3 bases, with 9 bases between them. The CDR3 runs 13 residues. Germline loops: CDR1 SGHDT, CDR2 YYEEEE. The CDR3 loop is CASSLRAHYEQYF. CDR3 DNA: TGTGCCAGCAGCTTAAGGGCCCACTACGAGCAGTACTTC.

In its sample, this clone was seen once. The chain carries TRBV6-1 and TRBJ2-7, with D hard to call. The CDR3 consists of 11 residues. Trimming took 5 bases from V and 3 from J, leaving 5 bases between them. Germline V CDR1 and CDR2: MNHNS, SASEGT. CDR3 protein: CASSPRYEQYF. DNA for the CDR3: TGTGCCAGCAGTCCTCGCTACGAGCAGTACTTC.

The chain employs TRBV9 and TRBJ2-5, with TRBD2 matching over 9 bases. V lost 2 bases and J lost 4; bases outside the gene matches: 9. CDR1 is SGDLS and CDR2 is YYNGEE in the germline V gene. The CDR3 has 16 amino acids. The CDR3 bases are TGTGCCAGCAGCGTTATTAGCGGGGGAGTGGGAGAGACCCAGTACTTC. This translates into CASSVISGGVGETQYF. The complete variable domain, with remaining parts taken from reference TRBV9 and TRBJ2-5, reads DSGVTQTPKHLITATGQRVTLRCSPRSGDLSVYWYQQSLDQGLQFLIQYYNGEERAKGNILERFSAQQFPDLHSELNLSSLELGDSALYFCASSVISGGVGETQYFGPGTRLLVL.

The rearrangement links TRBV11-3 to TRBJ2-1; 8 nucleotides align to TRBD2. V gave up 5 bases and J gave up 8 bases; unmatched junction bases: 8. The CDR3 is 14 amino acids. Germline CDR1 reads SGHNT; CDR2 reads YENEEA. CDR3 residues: CASSPREGPHEQFF. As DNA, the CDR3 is TGTGCCAGCAGCCCCCGGGAGGGCCCCCATGAGCAGTTCTTC.

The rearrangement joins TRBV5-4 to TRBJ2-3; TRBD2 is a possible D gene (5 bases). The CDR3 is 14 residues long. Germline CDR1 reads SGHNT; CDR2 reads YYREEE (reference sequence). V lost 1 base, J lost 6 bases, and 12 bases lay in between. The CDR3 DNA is TGTGCCAGCAGCTTGTTTGAGGGAGTGGATACGCAGTATTTT. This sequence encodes CASSLFEGVDTQYF.

CDR3 in amino acids: CASSLITGGPTYEQYF. The CDR3 DNA follows: TGCGCCAGCAGCCTTATCACGGGAGGGCCGACCTACGAGCAGTACTTC. The chain has TRBV5-1 and TRBJ2-7; 8 positions agree with TRBD2. This CDR3 region has 16 residues. V was clipped by 4 bases and J by 2 bases; unmatched bases: 11. Germline V gene data show CDR1 as SGHRS and CDR2 as YFSETQ.